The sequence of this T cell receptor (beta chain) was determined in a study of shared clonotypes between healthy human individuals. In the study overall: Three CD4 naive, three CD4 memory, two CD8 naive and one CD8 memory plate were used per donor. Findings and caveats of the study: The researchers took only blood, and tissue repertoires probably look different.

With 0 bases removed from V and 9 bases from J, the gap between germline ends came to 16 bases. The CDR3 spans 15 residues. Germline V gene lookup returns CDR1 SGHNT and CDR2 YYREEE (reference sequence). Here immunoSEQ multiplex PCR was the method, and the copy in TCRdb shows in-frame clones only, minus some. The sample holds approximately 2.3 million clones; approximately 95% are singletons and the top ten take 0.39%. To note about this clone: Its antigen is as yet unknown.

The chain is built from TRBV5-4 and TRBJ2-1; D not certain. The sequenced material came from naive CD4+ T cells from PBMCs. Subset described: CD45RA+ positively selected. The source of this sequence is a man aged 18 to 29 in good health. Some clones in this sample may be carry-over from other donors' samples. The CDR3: CASSLAWNQKSEQFF. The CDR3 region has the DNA TGTGCCAGCAGCTTGGCCTGGAACCAGAAGAGTGAGCAGTTCTTC.